Below are 15 T cell receptor beta chains sequenced from a single sample in a study of T cell responses to AZD1222 COVID-19 vaccine. Data came from immunoSEQ multiplex PCR; TCRdb stores just in-frame clones and leaves some out. The sample yields 150,000 to 180,000 clones, 80% to 90% seen once. Sample: peripheral blood, taken 28 days after the second AZD1222 dose. These receptors all stem from an adult who received the AZD1222 COVID-19 vaccine.

This clone was seen only once. J is TRBJ2-1 and V is TRBV20-1; D gene unclear. Germline CDR1 is DFQATT and CDR2 is SNEGSKA (reference sequence). The V end lost 3 bases, the J end lost 5 bases, and 5 bases lay between the germline ends. This CDR3 region has 11 residues. This CDR3 is CSASKNNEQFF. DNA for the CDR3: TGCAGTGCTAGTAAGAACAATGAGCAGTTCTTC.

V and J are TRBV6-4 and TRBJ2-3; no firm D call. Trimming removed 2 bases at V and 3 bases at J, with 12 bases between. This CDR3 is built from 15 residues. Germline V gives CDR1 MRHNA, CDR2 SNTAGT. As DNA, the CDR3 is TGTGCCAGCAGTGACCAATATGGAGCGACAGATACGCAGTATTTT. It codes for CASSDQYGATDTQYF.

This chain connects TRBV6-1 to TRBJ2-1; D perhaps matches TRBD2 (5 bases). CDR1 and CDR2 from the germline V gene are MNHNS and SASEGT. This CDR3 has 17 amino acids. Trimming shortened V by 2 bases and J by 0 bases, and 14 bases separated the two germline ends. DNA for the CDR3: TGTGCCAGCAGTGAAAGGACCGGAGGCCCCTCCTACAATGAGCAGTTCTTC. This codes for CASSERTGGPSYNEQFF.

CDR3 amino acids: CASSEGTGGGYNEQFF. The CDR3 DNA sequence: TGTGCCAGCAGCGAGGGGACAGGGGGCGGCTACAATGAGCAGTTCTTC. The rearrangement uses TRBV5-5 and TRBJ2-1; 12 bases are shared with TRBD1. The CDR3 extends over 16 amino acids. The germline gives CDR1 SGHKS, CDR2 YYEKEE (reference sequence). V gave up 4 bases and J gave up 3 bases; unmatched junction bases: 5.

A few counts support this clone. The rearrangement links TRBV9 to TRBJ2-7; 7 nucleotides agree with TRBD2. The trim removed 3 bases at V and 4 bases at J, leaving 13 bases unmatched. The CDR3 extends over 16 amino acids. The germline CDR1 and CDR2 sequences are SGDLS and YYNGEE. CDR3 loop: CASSEGLRLPPYEQYF. The CDR3 coding sequence is TGTGCCAGCAGCGAGGGACTACGCTTACCACCGTACGAGCAGTACTTC.

The V and J genes are TRBV5-1 and TRBJ2-1, with D possibly being TRBD1 (5 bases). Germline V gives CDR1 SGHRS, CDR2 YFSETQ. The CDR3 totals 14 residues. The V end was cut by 2 bases, the J end by 4 bases, with 10 bases between. The DNA for the CDR3 is TGCGCCAGCAGCTTTACGACAGCGTACAATGAGCAGTTCTTC. This sequence encodes CASSFTTAYNEQFF.

The rearrangement uses TRBV19 and TRBJ1-1, with a possible D match to TRBD1 (5 bases). This CDR3 is built from 14 residues. Germline V gene sequence: CDR1 LNHDA, CDR2 SQIVND (reference sequence). Deletions cut 6 bases from V and 2 bases from J, with 13 bases between. The CDR3 bases are TGTGCCAGTAGGCCCGGGAGGGGTAACACTGAAGCTTTCTTT. It translates to CASRPGRGNTEAFF.

V usage is TRBV30 and J usage is TRBJ2-2, with 8 bases that match TRBD1. The CDR3 is 16 residues long. With V trimmed by 5 bases and J by 4 bases, 12 bases remained unmatched. Germline assignment: CDR1 GTSNPN and CDR2 SVGIG (reference sequence). DNA for the CDR3: TGTGCCTGGCTCACTCCGGGACAGGTGAGCACCGGGGAGCTGTTTTTT. It translates to CAWLTPGQVSTGELFF.

V is TRBV6-6 and J is TRBJ2-7; D possibly corresponds to TRBD1 (6 bases). The length of the CDR3 is 14 residues. Trimming cost V 5 bases and J 3 bases, with 14 bases left between them. Germline V gene lookup returns CDR1 MNHNY and CDR2 SVGAGI (reference sequence). DNA of the CDR3: TGTGCCAGCAGTCGGTCCGGGACACTCTACGAGCAGTACTTC. Protein product: CASSRSGTLYEQYF.

CDR3 in DNA: TGTGCCAGCAGCTTAGGCAGGTTCGCTGAAGCTTTCTTT. Translating it yields CASSLGRFAEAFF. The chain employs TRBV7-9 and TRBJ1-1; D unclear. V was cut by 1 base and J by 6 bases, with 9 bases left in between. This CDR3 has 13 amino acids. Germline CDR1 SEHNR, CDR2 FQNEAQ (reference sequence).

This chain connects TRBV3-1 (or the pseudogene TRBV3-2) to TRBJ2-7; 7 nucleotides line up with TRBD1. V was clipped by 4 bases and J by 6 bases; unmatched bases: 3. The germline V gene encodes CDR1 LGHDT and CDR2 YNNKEL (reference sequence). The CDR3 totals 12 residues. DNA for the CDR3: TGTGCCAGCAGCCGGGACAGAAGCGAGCAGTACTTC. Protein product: CASSRDRSEQYF.

V and J are TRBV4-2 and TRBJ1-2, with 10 positions matching TRBD1. The length of the CDR3 is 16 residues. Looked up from germline, CDR1 is LGHNA and CDR2 is YNFKEQ. Trimming cost V 1 base and J 2 bases; bases outside gene matches: 4. The DNA for the CDR3 is TGTGCCAGCAGCCAAGGCGGGACAGGGGCGAACTATGGCTACACCTTC. Its translation: CASSQGGTGANYGYTF.

The table lists this clone with a count of one. The chain links TRBV18 to TRBJ1-4, with TRBD1 matching over 8 bases. With V trimmed by 3 bases and J by 6 bases, 6 bases remained unmatched. This CDR3 spans 15 amino acids. Looked up from germline, CDR1 is KGHSH and CDR2 is LQKENI. CDR3 region: CASSPRTGSYEKLFF. The CDR3 DNA reads as TGTGCCAGCTCACCTCGGACAGGGAGTTATGAAAAACTGTTTTTT. The whole variable domain, remainder taken from reference TRBV18 and TRBJ1-4, is NAGVMQNPRHLVRRRGQEARLRCSPMKGHSHVYWYRQLPEEGLKFMVYLQKENIIDESGMPKERFSAEFPKEGPSILRIQQVVRGDSAAYFCASSPRTGSYEKLFFGSGTQLSVL.

The V gene is TRBV14, the J gene TRBJ1-1; D is uncertain. Per the germline V gene, CDR1 is SGHDN and CDR2 is FVKESK. Trimming took 4 bases from V and 1 from J, leaving 13 bases between them. The CDR3 is 15 amino acids. CDR3 sequence: CASSPQFKTNTEAFF. The CDR3 DNA reads as TGTGCCAGCAGCCCGCAGTTTAAGACGAACACTGAAGCTTTCTTT.

The V call is TRBV13, the J call TRBJ2-1; 10 bases map to TRBD2. Trimming cost V 5 bases and J 4 bases; bases outside gene matches: 5. This CDR3 has 15 amino acids. Germline V lookup: CDR1 PRHDT, CDR2 FYEKMQ (reference sequence). CDR3 nucleotide sequence: TGTGCCAGCAGCCTAAGGACTAGCGGTTACAATGAGCAGTTCTTC. This codes for CASSLRTSGYNEQFF.